The 29 T cell receptor beta chains in this list originate from one sample, sequenced in a study of early T cells in non-severe SARS-CoV-2 infection. TCRdb called the 5' RACE reads again in MiXCR, with one record for every CDR3 protein. Of approximately 52,000 distinct CDR3 sequences detected, 15% appear once; the ten largest clones hold over 8%. The sequencing used whole blood, collected at baseline. All receptors derive from an adult who was a healthcare worker with PCR-confirmed SARS-CoV-2 infection or an uninfected control (not recorded which).

This chain joins TRBV12-3 or TRBV12-4 and TRBJ2-1; D gene uncertain. The CDR3 extends over 15 amino acids. V lost 6 bases to trimming and J lost 0 bases, with 12 bases between them. CDR3 DNA sequence: TGTGCCAGCAGAAAAACTCTCAGCTCCTACAATGAGCAGTTCTTC. This sequence encodes CASRKTLSSYNEQFF.

This clonotype has just one count. The J gene is TRBJ2-1, the V gene TRBV23-1; D might be TRBD1 (5 bases). Being an ORF, TRBV23-1 has a function that is uncertain. This CDR3 contains 14 residues. Trimming shortened V by 4 bases and J by 2 bases, and 9 bases separated the two germline ends. CDR3 in amino acids: CASSRRQTYNEQFF. DNA for the CDR3: TGCGCCAGCAGTCGGAGACAGACCTACAATGAGCAGTTCTTC.

This clonotype was observed at least ten times. The gene calls are TRBV27 and TRBJ2-7; the D gene is possibly TRBD1 (5 bases). Germline CDR1 and CDR2: MNHEY and SMNVEV (reference sequence). Between the trimmed V and J ends, which lost 2 bases and 7 bases, there was a span of 9 bases. The CDR3 is 12 residues long. CDR3 sequence: CASSLQGGEQYF. DNA for the CDR3: TGTGCCAGCAGTTTACAGGGCGGAGAGCAGTACTTC.

This chain joins TRBV4-1 and TRBJ1-1; the match to TRBD1 covers 7 bases. The CDR3 runs to 16 residues. The V segment lost 0 bases and the J segment 1 base; nucleotides outside the gene matches: 5. CDR1 is MGHRA and CDR2 is YSYEKL in the germline V gene. In DNA, the CDR3 is TGCGCCAGCAGCCAAGAGGGGGGACAGCCGAACACTGAAGCTTTCTTT. It is translated as CASSQEGGQPNTEAFF.

The J gene is TRBJ1-2, the V gene TRBV12-3 or TRBV12-4, with 7 bases matching TRBD1. The CDR3 has 13 residues. The ends lost 6 bases at V and 7 bases at J; junction bases unmatched: 8. CDR3 nucleotides: TGTGCCAGCAGCTTGACAGGGATGCGTGGCTACACCTTC. It encodes CASSLTGMRGYTF.

There are a few counts of this clonotype. This chain joins TRBV4-1 and TRBJ2-6, with 8 positions matching TRBD1. The trim removed 3 bases at V and 4 bases at J, leaving 8 bases unmatched. This CDR3 has 17 residues. Germline V gene sequence: CDR1 MGHRA, CDR2 YSYEKL. The CDR3 loop reads CASSQSRTGTGANVLTF. The CDR3 bases are TGCGCCAGCAGCCAGAGCCGGACAGGGACCGGGGCCAACGTCCTGACTTTC.

On this clonotype itself: A junction end diverges from the germline sequence, so it may reflect a read error. The rearrangement uses TRBV20-1 and TRBJ2-4, with TRBD1 identical over 10 bases. Germline lookup yields CDR1 DFQATT and CDR2 SNEGSKA (reference sequence). The CDR3 is made up of 13 amino acids. CDR3 amino acids: CSAYPLRQGAPHF. Written as DNA, the CDR3 is TGCAGTGCTTACCCTTTGAGACAGGGGGCTCCCCACTTC.

A few counts support this clonotype. The gene calls are TRBV6-5 and TRBJ1-3; possibly TRBD1 for D (6 bases). The germline gives CDR1 MNHEY, CDR2 SVGAGI. V dropped 0 bases and J dropped 0 bases, with 12 bases sitting between them. The CDR3 sequence is 17 residues long. CDR3 sequence: CASSYSSRGYSGNTIYF. The CDR3 bases are TGTGCCAGCAGTTACTCGAGCAGGGGCTACTCTGGAAACACCATATATTTT.

This clonotype was counted a few times. The chain couples TRBV5-1 to TRBJ2-5, with a weak D call TRBD1 (6 bases). There are 13 residues in the CDR3. Germline lookup yields CDR1 SGHRS and CDR2 YFSETQ. V was clipped by 1 base and J by 2 bases, with 6 bases between them. Here the CDR3 reads CASSLQGQETQYF. Written as DNA, the CDR3 is TGCGCCAGCAGCTTGCAGGGGCAAGAGACCCAGTACTTC.

In this sample, this clonotype turned up a few times. The chain carries TRBV10-2 and TRBJ1-2, with D perhaps TRBD1 (5 bases). The CDR3 sequence is 14 residues long. Germline assignment: CDR1 WSHSY and CDR2 SAAADI. V dropped 7 bases and J dropped 4 bases, with 16 bases sitting between them. The CDR3 loop reads CASTYGDGVYGYTF. DNA of the CDR3: TGCGCCAGCACGTATGGGGACGGCGTCTATGGCTACACCTTC.

This clonotype came up a few times. The chain carries TRBV12-3 or TRBV12-4 and TRBJ2-2, with D possibly TRBD1 on 6 matching bases. CDR3 length equals 13 residues. The V gene lost 6 bases and the J gene lost 9 bases, with 14 bases spanning the gap. For the CDR3, the DNA is TGTGCCAGCAGCCCTACACAGGGTAGGGAGCTGTTTTTT. Encoded protein: CASSPTQGRELFF.

This clonotype was seen more than once but under ten times. The rearrangement uses TRBV11-1 and TRBJ1-6; a weak D match, TRBD1 (6 bases). Germline assignment: CDR1 SGHAT and CDR2 FQDESV (reference sequence). Trimming took off 5 bases at V and 1 base at J, with 15 bases between the two ends. This CDR3 spans 17 amino acids. CDR3 sequence reads: CASSRLGRGSYNSPLHF. The CDR3 DNA sequence: TGTGCCAGCAGCCGCCTGGGCAGGGGATCCTATAATTCACCCCTCCACTTT.

This clonotype came up a few times. This chain connects TRBV6-5 to TRBJ2-2; tentative D call: TRBD1 (6 bases). V was clipped by 7 bases and J by 7 bases, with 16 bases between them. Germline V lookup: CDR1 MNHEY, CDR2 SVGAGI. CDR3 length: 14 amino acids. CDR3 residues: CASIYRVGDGELFF. DNA of the CDR3: TGTGCCAGCATCTACAGGGTGGGAGACGGGGAGCTGTTTTTT.

This clonotype was detected only once. The CDR3 here is CASSPKTGSSYNSPLHF. CDR3 bases: TGTGCCAGCAGTCCGAAGACAGGGAGCTCCTATAATTCACCCCTCCACTTT. This chain uses TRBV12-3 or TRBV12-4 with TRBJ1-6; TRBD1 matches 7 bases. The CDR3 length is 17 residues. Unmatched junction bases numbered 7, after V lost 5 bases and J lost 0 bases.

Only a few counts were recorded for this clonotype. The chain is built from TRBV10-3 and TRBJ2-1, with D unresolved. The V gene lost 2 bases and the J gene lost 9 bases, with 8 bases spanning the gap. Germline V gene sequence: CDR1 ENHRY, CDR2 SYGVKD. The CDR3 has 12 residues. The DNA for the CDR3 is TGTGCCATCAGTGAGATGGAAGGTGAGCAGTTCTTC. It specifies CAISEMEGEQFF.

This clonotype has more than one count but fewer than ten. The V and J genes are TRBV28 and TRBJ2-1; D is perhaps TRBD1 (6 bases). This CDR3 contains 12 residues. V was pared by 8 bases and J by 13 bases, with 18 bases between. Germline assignment: CDR1 MDHEN and CDR2 SYDVKM. DNA for the CDR3: TGTGCCAGCGGCCCTATGACAGGTGAACAGTTCTTC. Protein sequence: CASGPMTGEQFF.

The chain links TRBV14 to TRBJ1-5; D remains ambiguous. The germline gives CDR1 SGHDN, CDR2 FVKESK. This CDR3 has 12 residues. V was trimmed by 6 bases and J by 9 bases, leaving 12 bases between them. The CDR3, as DNA: TGTGCCAGCAGTCTGCAGTCGGGGCCCCAGCATTTT. This sequence encodes CASSLQSGPQHF.

V usage is TRBV7-9 and J usage is TRBJ2-7; D might be TRBD1 or TRBD2, each matching 5 bases. Germline CDR1 and CDR2: SEHNR and FQNEAQ (reference sequence). Deletions cut 4 bases from V and 3 bases from J, with 16 bases between. The CDR3 contains 15 residues. The CDR3 DNA reads TGTGCCAGCAGCTCGAGGGGTCCCGGACTCTACGAGCAGTACTTC. Translated, it gives CASSSRGPGLYEQYF.

The chain links TRBV6-1 to TRBJ2-7, with 7 bases matching TRBD2. This CDR3 spans 17 amino acids. Germline V gives CDR1 MNHNS, CDR2 SASEGT. The V segment lost 0 bases and the J segment 7 bases; nucleotides outside the gene matches: 15. CDR3 residues: CASSEAPPGTSGGEQYF. The CDR3 coding sequence is TGTGCCAGCAGTGAAGCGCCCCCAGGGACCTCGGGGGGAGAGCAGTACTTC.

The chain links TRBV29-1 to TRBJ2-1, with unresolved D. V lost 5 bases to trimming and J lost 5 bases, with 16 bases between them. The CDR3 spans 14 residues. CDR1 SQVTM and CDR2 ANQGSEA come from the germline V gene. The CDR3 nucleotides are TGCAGCGTTTCCCCCTTAATGGGGAACAATGAGCAGTTCTTC. This translates into CSVSPLMGNNEQFF.

This chain links TRBV5-1 with TRBJ2-3; 11 nucleotides agree with TRBD1. Germline CDR1 reads SGHRS; CDR2 reads YFSETQ. Trimming removed 0 bases from V and 5 bases from J; junction bases left unmatched: 8. The CDR3 is made up of 17 amino acids. The CDR3 coding sequence is TGCGCCAGCAGCTTGGCTATGCGGACAGGGGGCATAGATACGCAGTATTTT. Translated, it gives CASSLAMRTGGIDTQYF.

The rearrangement uses TRBV12-3 or TRBV12-4 and TRBJ2-7; 7 nucleotides align to TRBD2. This CDR3 has 15 residues. V gave up 4 bases and J gave up 2 bases; unmatched junction bases: 8. This CDR3 reads CASSSGGEWTYEQYF. Written as DNA, the CDR3 is TGTGCCAGCAGTTCTGGGGGGGAATGGACCTACGAGCAGTACTTC.

V gene TRBV7-9 combines with J gene TRBJ1-2, with no clear D. Trimming removed 0 bases at V and 0 bases at J, with 5 bases between. The CDR3 extends over 14 amino acids. Germline values: CDR1 SEHNR, CDR2 FQNEAQ (reference sequence). CDR3 sequence: CASSLAATNYGYTF. CDR3 bases: TGTGCCAGCAGCTTAGCGGCAACTAACTATGGCTACACCTTC.

This clonotype has at least ten counts. The rearrangement links TRBV7-6 to TRBJ1-4; a possible D gene is TRBD1 (6 bases). This CDR3 is built from 17 residues. V was cut by 2 bases and J by 6 bases, with 19 bases left in between. The V gene's germline CDR1 is SGHVS and CDR2 FNYEAQ. The CDR3 here is CASSLILRGRRDEKLFF. In nucleotides, the CDR3 is TGTGCCAGCAGCTTAATTCTTCGGGGGCGACGGGATGAAAAACTGTTTTTT.

This clonotype was counted at least ten times. V and J are TRBV7-9 and TRBJ1-2, with 7 nucleotides matching TRBD1. The CDR3 length is 15 residues. Germline CDR1 SEHNR, CDR2 FQNEAQ (reference sequence). V was pared by 1 base and J by 4 bases, with 6 bases of the junction left unmatched. For the CDR3, the DNA is TGTGCCAGCAGCTTAGGAGGGGGCTCTGGCTATGGCTACACCTTC. This gives the protein CASSLGGGSGYGYTF.

The rearrangement links TRBV2 to TRBJ1-4; no firm D call. The CDR3 covers 15 residues. Germline V gives CDR1 SNHLY, CDR2 FYNNEI. Deletions cut 6 bases from V and 0 bases from J, with 11 bases between. CDR3 sequence: CASRDPGATNEKLFF. The CDR3 bases are TGTGCCAGCAGGGACCCCGGAGCAACTAATGAAAAACTGTTTTTT.

This clonotype showed up just a few times. The rearrangement uses TRBV30 and TRBJ2-3; tentative D call: TRBD2 (5 bases). The CDR3 is 11 amino acids. Germline V lookup: CDR1 GTSNPN, CDR2 SVGIG (reference sequence). Deletions cut 2 bases from V and 8 bases from J, with 8 bases between. DNA for the CDR3: TGTGCCTGGAGTTCCGGAGGTACGCAGTATTTT. As protein: CAWSSGGTQYF.

The CDR3 nucleotides read TGTGCCATCACTCAGACAACCGGGGTACAGTTCTTC. This gives the protein CAITQTTGVQFF. This chain connects TRBV10-3 to TRBJ2-1, with a tentative D call TRBD2 (5 bases). This CDR3 has 12 amino acids. The germline V gene has CDR1 ENHRY and CDR2 SYGVKD. The V gene lost 7 bases and the J gene lost 13 bases, with 17 bases spanning the gap.

This clonotype turned up a few times. The chain links TRBV5-5 to TRBJ1-1; D is possibly TRBD1 (5 bases). The CDR3 loop spans 16 amino acids. The V end lost 4 bases, the J end lost 1 base, and 17 bases lay between the germline ends. The germline V gene encodes CDR1 SGHKS and CDR2 YYEKEE (reference sequence). CDR3 protein: CASSRRSEQGNTEAFF. The CDR3 DNA sequence: TGTGCCAGCAGCCGCCGCAGTGAGCAGGGGAACACTGAAGCTTTCTTT.